This T cell receptor (beta chain) was sequenced during a study of blood T cell repertoires in COVID-19. Study as a whole: The study drew acute and convalescent COVID-19 samples from the United States, Italy and Spain. T cells, B-cell-depleted T cells, or PBMCs provided the cDNA or gDNA that served as material.

Seattle enrolled patients during active infection and tracked them longitudinally. Study processing details: Amplification of reference gene primers provided the estimated nucleated cell counts. TCRdb's table, derived via immunoSEQ multiplex PCR, lists solely in-frame clones and lacks some. V and J calls and clone size are those listed in that table; D and trimming were worked out from the DNA. The sample carries tens of thousands of clones, around four fifths recorded once. The CDR3 has 14 amino acids. Trimming pared 5 bases from V and 1 base from J, leaving 11 bases between. Germline CDR1 and CDR2: SGHTA and FQGNSA.

The origin of this receptor is a man aged 25-40 years with COVID-19, enrolled during active disease. The chain links TRBV7-2 to TRBJ1-1; D unclear. Material: peripheral blood. This CDR3 is CASSPNAQNTEAFF. In nucleotides, the CDR3 is TGTGCCAGCAGCCCGAATGCACAGAACACTGAAGCTTTCTTT.